This T cell receptor beta chain was recovered during a study of T cell repertoires in cytomegalovirus infection. The overall study: Public TCR beta signatures were indicative of both CMV infection and a matching HLA type.

Notes on the study in general: HLA-C-restricted CMV-specific TCR beta clonotypes were dominant in the ex vivo response.

This clonotype was counted ten times or more. What it binds is not known. The CDR3 sequence is 15 residues long. With V trimmed by 2 bases and J by 7 bases, 9 bases remained unmatched. The germline gives CDR1 SGHRS, CDR2 YFSETQ. TCRdb fed the reads into MiXCR, producing one record per CDR3 protein. The sample holds about 200,000 distinct CDR3 sequences; 8.5% to 10% are singletons and the top ten take about 4.6%. The sequence derives from a human donor in good health (CMV status not recorded). Some clones in this sample may be carry-over from other donors' samples. Sequenced: PBMCs. V gene TRBV5-1 combines with J gene TRBJ1-1; 9 nucleotides match TRBD1. For the CDR3, the DNA is TGCGCCAGCAGCTTCTATACGGGACAGGGTGGTGAAGCTTTCTTT. Translated, it gives CASSFYTGQGGEAFF.